This is a list of T cell receptor beta chains from one sample in a study of T cells expressing NK-cell markers. TCRdb reprocessed the 5' RACE reads and stores each CDR3 protein as one record, lacking DNA. The sample includes about 550,000 distinct CDR3 sequences. Sample: blood T cells: a sorted CD56 or NKG2C T cell subset, CD4+ or CD8+ T cells, or bulk PBMC T cells (not recorded which). The receptors shown here come from a man between 18 and 35 years old in good health. Each CDR3 is given with its conserved first and last residue.

V gene	J gene	CDR3 protein
TRBV5-1	TRBJ2-3	CASTENPTWGRDTQYF
TRBV12-5	TRBJ2-4	CASGLVAGLAGLGAKNIQYF
TRBV20-1	TRBJ1-2	CSAPLPGQSGYTF
TRBV5-1	TRBJ2-3	CASSPGVGVGGYDTQYF
TRBV21-1	TRBJ1-1	CASSIKEQGRTEAFF
TRBV7-2	TRBJ2-7	CASSLAGGHYTGEQYF
TRBV11-1	TRBJ1-1	CASSSSWEVNTEAFF
TRBV15	TRBJ2-1	CATSRDLAKTVVNEQFF
TRBV12-3/TRBV12-4	TRBJ2-2	CASSLLPGAGTNTGELFF
TRBV7-2	TRBJ1-6	CASSLGTAGNNSPLHF
TRBV19	TRBJ2-2	CASTLGDRVTGELFF
TRBV20-1	TRBJ2-7	CSARVANYEQYF
TRBV25-1	TRBJ2-3	CASSEGPSTDTQYF
TRBV6-4	TRBJ2-1	CASSDVAGGYNEQFF
TRBV5-1	TRBJ2-3	CASSPTTGGTDTQYF
TRBV11-3	TRBJ2-5	CASSPGDREGETQYF
TRBV24-1	TRBJ2-5	CATSIRWRGKETQYF
TRBV27	TRBJ2-7	CASRPRQAMHEQYF
TRBV6-1	TRBJ2-3	CASTLGTSGPTDTQYF
TRBV6-2/TRBV6-3	TRBJ2-1	CASRLTGGINEQFF
TRBV4-2	TRBJ1-5	CASSQVGGDSNQPQHF
TRBV12-3/TRBV12-4	TRBJ2-5	CASRRGVGRKTQYF
TRBV24-1	TRBJ2-2	CATSVSGGGELFF
TRBV20-1	TRBJ1-5	CSAGGGGGPQPQHF
TRBV6-5	TRBJ2-5	CASSHQALREETQYF
TRBV28	TRBJ1-6	CASRLGQYNSPLHF
TRBV7-9	TRBJ1-1	CASSRNTGSNTEAFF
TRBV30	TRBJ2-1	CAWRRWEGHNEQFF
TRBV12-3/TRBV12-4	TRBJ2-5	CASSLQTVQETQYF
TRBV5-1	TRBJ1-2	CASSLGDTPNGYTF
TRBV28	TRBJ2-1	CASSLLASGRYNEQFF
TRBV12-3/TRBV12-4	TRBJ2-2	CASDLELAGRTGELFF
TRBV5-1	TRBJ2-3	CASSLEGGGSQYF
TRBV3-1	TRBJ1-1	CASSPLTAEQAFF
TRBV10-3	TRBJ1-2	CAISVGGPNYGYTF
TRBV11-3	TRBJ2-1	CASSYQLAGERNEQFF
TRBV6-6	TRBJ2-1	CASSYGKEQFF
TRBV27	TRBJ2-7	CASSLWGPPYEQYF
TRBV6-2/TRBV6-3	TRBJ1-5	CASRPSGQYSNQPQHF
TRBV28	TRBJ2-2	CASSRTGLNTGELFF
TRBV6-5	TRBJ2-7	CASSYSGPLAEQYF
TRBV14	TRBJ2-7	CASSLAPYAEQYF
TRBV29-1	TRBJ2-3	CSVGTLISDTQYF
TRBV2	TRBJ1-5	CASRTASWPQHF
TRBV20-1	TRBJ1-4	CSARDAGGQRAKEKLFF
TRBV4-3	TRBJ2-5	CASSPRTEDARTQYF
TRBV11-2	TRBJ2-3	CASRFQPGLAGGSTDTQYF
TRBV7-9	TRBJ2-3	CASSLVGFRDYDTDTQYF
TRBV5-1	TRBJ1-5	CASSLGTGGIQPQHF
TRBV20-1	TRBJ2-2	CSARARTGASTGELFF
TRBV12-3/TRBV12-4	TRBJ2-7	CASNRAGRGYEQYF